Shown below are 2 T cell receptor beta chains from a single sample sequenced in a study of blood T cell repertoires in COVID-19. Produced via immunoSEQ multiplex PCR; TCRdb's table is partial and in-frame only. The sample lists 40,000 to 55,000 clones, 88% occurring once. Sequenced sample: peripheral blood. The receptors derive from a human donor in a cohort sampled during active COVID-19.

The CDR3 coding sequence is TGTGCCAGCAGCGTAAGGGTCGGGGGGGCCTTCACAGATACGCAGTATTTT. Translating gives CASSVRVGGAFTDTQYF. The J gene is TRBJ2-3, the V gene TRBV9; 8 bases are a match to TRBD2. The CDR3 consists of 17 residues. The J segment lost 2 bases and the V segment lost 1 base, leaving 9 bases of the junction unmatched. The V gene's germline CDR1 is SGDLS and CDR2 YYNGEE.

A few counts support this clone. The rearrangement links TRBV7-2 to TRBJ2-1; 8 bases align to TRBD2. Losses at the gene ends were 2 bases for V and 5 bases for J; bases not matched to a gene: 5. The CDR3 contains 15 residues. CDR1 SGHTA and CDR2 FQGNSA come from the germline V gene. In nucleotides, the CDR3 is TGTGCCAGCAGCTTACCCGGGGGGGGCCACAATGAGCAGTTCTTC. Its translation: CASSLPGGGHNEQFF.